These 26 T cell receptor beta chains share one sample of origin, sequenced in a study of Graves' ophthalmopathy and Graves' hyperthyroidism. The authors amplified TCR beta CDR3 regions, and they did so from RNA transcripts for repertoire sequencing. First-round RT-PCR with HTBI primers preceded a second-round multiplex PCR. TCRdb reanalysed the multiplex PCR reads using MiXCR and keeps one entry per CDR3 protein. The sample includes 500,000 to 700,000 distinct CDR3 sequences, approximately 37% seen only once; the top ten take 3.5% to 4.5%. The sample comprised peripheral blood or thyroid tissue (not recorded which). Receptors were obtained from an adult man with Graves' hyperthyroidism.

This clonotype was seen ten or more times. The chain has TRBV12-3 or TRBV12-4 and TRBJ1-1; D possibly corresponds to TRBD1 (6 bases). The V end lost 5 bases, the J end lost 3 bases, and 13 bases lay between the germline ends. The CDR3 is 14 amino acids. For the CDR3, the DNA is TGTGCCAGCAGTGCCGCCAGGGGTTACACTGAAGCTTTCTTT. The encoded protein is CASSAARGYTEAFF.

The genes are TRBV29-1 and TRBJ2-7, with D possibly matching TRBD1 (5 bases). The DNA end is a closer match to TRBJ2-1, so the J assignment may be wrong. Germline V lookup: CDR1 SQVTM, CDR2 ANQGSEA. The CDR3 runs to 12 residues. CDR3 DNA sequence: TGCAGCTCCACTGATTGGGGCCATGAGCAGTTCTTC. Its translation is CSSTDWGHEQFF.

Comment on this clonotype: This may stem from a read error, because a much larger clone lies one nucleotide away. CDR3 residues: CASSSVLGDKAGHGYTF. CDR3 DNA sequence: TGTGCCAGTAGTTCTGTCCTCGGGGACAAGGCTGGGCATGGCTACACCTTC. The chain uses TRBV19 and TRBJ1-2, with a tentative D call TRBD1 (6 bases). Germline V gives CDR1 LNHDA, CDR2 SQIVND (reference sequence). V lost 5 bases and J lost 6, with 25 bases in between. This CDR3 has 17 residues.

The rearrangement links TRBV20-1 to TRBJ1-4; unclear D gene. CDR1 DFQATT and CDR2 SNEGSKA come from the germline V gene (reference sequence). V lost 6 bases and J 7 bases, leaving 18 bases between the germline ends. The CDR3 totals 14 residues. Here the CDR3 reads CSARGSVESEKLFF. DNA for the CDR3: TGCAGTGCACGAGGGTCGGTCGAGAGTGAAAAACTGTTTTTT.

This chain joins TRBV7-9 and TRBJ2-7; 7 bases align to TRBD1. Trimming cost V 5 bases and J 2 bases; bases outside gene matches: 12. CDR3 length equals 16 residues. Germline V lookup: CDR1 SEHNR, CDR2 FQNEAQ (reference sequence). CDR3 in DNA: TGTGCCAGCAGCCTAAGCACCGGGACAGTCCCCTACGAGCAGTACTTC. Its translation is CASSLSTGTVPYEQYF.

This clonotype was recorded only once. The rearrangement links TRBV15 to TRBJ1-1; 8 nucleotides agree with TRBD1. The trim removed 1 base at V and 4 bases at J, leaving 8 bases unmatched. The CDR3 consists of 16 residues. Germline V CDR1 and CDR2: LNHNV, YYDKDF (reference sequence). The CDR3 coding sequence is TGTGCCACCAGCAGAGGGGATCGGACAGGGAGCACTGAAGCTTTCTTT. Amino acids: CATSRGDRTGSTEAFF.

This clonotype was seen many times. The rearrangement uses TRBV29-1 and TRBJ1-4, with TRBD1 as a possible D gene (5 bases). Germline CDR1 is SQVTM and CDR2 is ANQGSEA. Trimming removed 7 bases at V and 8 bases at J, with 11 bases between. This CDR3 contains 11 residues. The CDR3 DNA reads TGCAGCGCCGTACACAGGGAAAAACTGTTTTTT. It translates to CSAVHREKLFF.

This clonotype was detected a few times. The J gene is TRBJ2-3, the V gene TRBV24-1; no reliable D call. Germline V gene data show CDR1 as KGHDR and CDR2 as SFDVKD. V lost 7 bases, J lost 0 bases, and 7 bases lay in between. CDR3 length equals 13 residues. The CDR3 loop reads CATRNPSTDTQYF. The CDR3 DNA is TGTGCCACCAGAAATCCTAGCACAGATACGCAGTATTTT.

This clonotype was picked up one time. The chain couples TRBV7-9 to TRBJ2-5; TRBD2 is a possible D gene (5 bases). This CDR3 is built from 16 residues. V was shortened by 3 bases and J by 5 bases, with 19 bases between the two germline ends. CDR1 and CDR2 (germline): SEHNR, FQNEAQ (reference sequence). The CDR3 reads CASSFEAPGDGETQYF. The CDR3 DNA sequence: TGTGCCAGCAGCTTTGAGGCCCCCGGGGATGGTGAGACCCAGTACTTC.

This clonotype was seen at least ten times. V gene TRBV6-5 combines with J gene TRBJ1-5; D possibly corresponds to TRBD1 (5 bases). There are 14 residues in the CDR3. Germline CDR1 reads MNHEY; CDR2 reads SVGAGI. V was clipped by 0 bases and J by 5 bases, with 8 bases between them. The DNA of the CDR3 is TGTGCCAGCAGTTACTCGAGGGGCTATCAGCCCCAGCATTTT. This codes for CASSYSRGYQPQHF.

This clonotype occurred many times. The V call is TRBV7-6, the J call TRBJ2-5, with 10 bases matching TRBD2. Trimming at V came to 3 bases and at J to 1 base, leaving 8 bases not matched to a gene. The germline CDR1 and CDR2 sequences are SGHVS and FNYEAQ. The CDR3 contains 17 residues. The CDR3 coding sequence is TGTGCCAGCAGCTTGGGGGCAGCGGGAGGGGTCCAAGAGACCCAGTACTTC. Residues: CASSLGAAGGVQETQYF.

On this clonotype itself: The junction departs from the called germline gene at one end, perhaps through a read error. The genes are TRBV5-1 and TRBJ2-7; possibly TRBD1 or TRBD2 for D (5 bases each). This CDR3 contains 14 residues. From germline, CDR1 is SGHRS and CDR2 YFSETQ. CDR3 amino acids: CASSSTGAPYEQYF. The CDR3 DNA is TGTGCCAGCAGCTCCACCGGGGCCCCCTACGAGCAGTACTTC.

This clonotype showed up many times. No DNA is shown, since the ends of the CDR3 on it are uncertain; the CDR3 is the one TCRdb lists. The chain employs TRBV2 and TRBJ1-4; the table calls TRBD1, which could not be checked here. Inclusive of both ends, the CDR3 amounts to 14 amino acids. The germline V gene encodes CDR1 SNHLY and CDR2 FYNNEI. Here the CDR3 reads CASILDREDEKLFF.

Notes on this clonotype: Lacking the conserved final phenylalanine or tryptophan, this CDR3 likely reflects a read error. No DNA is shown, since the ends of the CDR3 on it are uncertain; the CDR3 is the one TCRdb lists. The V call is TRBV24-1, the J call TRBJ2-2; the tabulated D call, TRBD2, remains unverified against the DNA. The CDR3 adds up to 9 amino acids, both ends counted. Germline lookup yields CDR1 KGHDR and CDR2 SFDVKD. The chain's CDR3 is CATSDWGLA.

The chain has TRBV20-1 and TRBJ2-7, with 14 bases matching TRBD2. V was pared by 2 bases and J by 4 bases, with 4 bases of the junction left unmatched. The CDR3 is made up of 15 amino acids. Germline CDR1 reads DFQATT; CDR2 reads SNEGSKA (reference sequence). In DNA form, the CDR3 reads TGCAGTGCTAGACGAGGGACTAGCGGGAGTTACGAGCAGTACTTC. Encoded protein: CSARRGTSGSYEQYF.

In its sample, this clonotype was seen many times. The chain uses TRBV13 and TRBJ2-7; no clear D gene. V lost 5 bases and J lost 4, with 15 bases in between. The CDR3 is made up of 14 amino acids. CDR1 and CDR2 (germline): PRHDT, FYEKMQ (reference sequence). CDR3 DNA sequence: TGTGCCAGCAGCCCAGGCCATGCCGCATACGAGCAGTACTTC. Translation: CASSPGHAAYEQYF.

This chain links TRBV9 with TRBJ1-5; D possibly corresponds to TRBD1 (5 bases). CDR3 length equals 14 residues. Germline assignment: CDR1 SGDLS and CDR2 YYNGEE. V lost 2 bases, J lost 11 bases, and 17 bases lay in between. The DNA for the CDR3 is TGTGCCAGCAGCGTCCGGGACTACCAAGAGACCCAGCATTTT. It is translated as CASSVRDYQETQHF.

This clonotype was seen many times. The chain is built from TRBV12-3 or TRBV12-4 and TRBJ1-2, with a possible D match to TRBD1 (6 bases). The CDR3 has 13 residues. The germline V and J ends were trimmed by 5 bases and 8 bases, with 15 bases remaining between them. CDR3 sequence (DNA): TGTGCCAGCAGTCCTGGGGGGCATCGAGGCTACACCTTC. Its translation is CASSPGGHRGYTF.

Here the CDR3 reads CASSIDRRTEAFF. The CDR3 coding sequence is TGTGCCAGTAGTATCGACAGGCGTACTGAAGCTTTCTTT. This rearrangement joins TRBV19 to TRBJ1-1, with TRBD1 as a possible D gene (6 bases). Trimming cost V 3 bases and J 5 bases, with 10 bases left between them. The CDR3 consists of 13 residues. Looked up from germline, CDR1 is LNHDA and CDR2 is SQIVND (reference sequence).

This clonotype was seen at least ten times. The chain combines TRBV24-1 with TRBJ1-2; TRBD1 is a possible D gene (6 bases). Germline CDR1 reads KGHDR; CDR2 reads SFDVKD. V lost 3 bases, J lost 6 bases, and 19 bases lay in between. CDR3 length: 16 amino acids. CDR3 bases: TGTGCCACCAGTGATAACAGGGTGACCCTTTCTGATGGCTACACCTTC. Translated, it gives CATSDNRVTLSDGYTF.

The rearrangement links TRBV7-2 to TRBJ2-3; either TRBD1 or TRBD2 may fit D (5 bases each). Looked up from germline, CDR1 is SGHTA and CDR2 is FQGNSA. The CDR3 sequence is 19 residues long. V lost 0 bases, J lost 0 bases, and 19 bases lay in between. The CDR3 region is CASSLAGVASTASTDTQYF. The CDR3 DNA reads TGTGCCAGCAGCTTAGCCGGAGTAGCGTCGACAGCTAGCACAGATACGCAGTATTTT.

This clonotype showed up many times. The gene calls are TRBV7-3 and TRBJ2-2; D perhaps matches TRBD2 (6 bases). The CDR3 has 15 amino acids. Per the germline V gene, CDR1 is SGHTA and CDR2 is FQGTGA. The V gene lost 0 bases and the J gene lost 5 bases, with 10 bases spanning the gap. CDR3 DNA: TGTGCCAGCAGCTTAACCGTTGCGGGAACCGGGGAGCTGTTTTTT. Translated, it gives CASSLTVAGTGELFF.

This clonotype was observed a handful of times. The chain combines TRBV20-1 with TRBJ1-1; no definite D call. This CDR3 has 14 amino acids. Looked up from germline, CDR1 is DFQATT and CDR2 is SNEGSKA (reference sequence). CDR3 sequence reads: CSPPPELLGTEAFF. DNA for the CDR3: TGCAGCCCACCCCCAGAGCTCCTAGGGACTGAAGCTTTCTTT.

The V gene is TRBV29-1, the J gene TRBJ2-6; D gene unclear. V lost 1 base to trimming and J lost 2 bases, with 12 bases between them. The germline gives CDR1 SQVTM, CDR2 ANQGSEA. This CDR3 is 16 amino acids long. The CDR3 nucleotides are TGCAGCGTTGAAGTATTGGGTGTAGCTGGGGCCAACGTCCTGACTTTC. Protein: CSVEVLGVAGANVLTF.

For this clonotype: A read error is possible here, since a much larger clone lies one base away. V and J are TRBV19 and TRBJ1-1; D gene unclear. Between the trimmed V and J ends, which lost 2 bases and 1 base, there was a span of 8 bases. The CDR3 extends over 14 amino acids. Germline lookup yields CDR1 LNHDA and CDR2 SQIVND (reference sequence). CDR3 sequence reads: CASSIRATNTEAFF. The DNA for the CDR3 is TGTGCCAGTAGTATACGGGCTACGAACACTGAAGCTTTCTTT. The full variable domain, in which reference TRBV19 and TRBJ1-1 provide the parts outside the CDR3, is DGGITQSPKYLFRKEGQNVTLSCEQNLNHDAMYWYRQDPGQGLRLIYYSQIVNDFQKGDIAEGYSVSREKKESFPLTVTSAQKNPTAFYLCASSIRATNTEAFFGQGTRLTVV.

The chain recombines TRBV11-1 with TRBJ1-1; tentatively, D is TRBD1 (6 bases). The CDR3 length is 15 residues. V shed 6 bases and J shed 5 bases, with 19 bases lying between them. Germline CDR1 is SGHAT and CDR2 is FQDESV (reference sequence). CDR3 sequence reads: CASRQQGGGGTEAFF. In nucleotides, the CDR3 is TGTGCCAGCAGGCAACAGGGAGGGGGAGGAACTGAAGCTTTCTTT.